This TCR beta chain was captured in a study of identical twins. For this clonotype: Its antigen is not known.

Study-wide results and limits: Cord blood beta clonotypes present at high abundance carried fewer insertions; no such pattern appeared in memory repertoires. Models came in too low on out-of-frame TCR alpha sharing in monozygotic twins.

Unique molecular identifiers were in the cDNA, with template-switch universal primer binding. Using its own MiXCR run on the 5' RACE reads, TCRdb lists one record per CDR3 protein. This sample yields 1.5 million or so distinct CDR3 sequences, of which around 29% are seen a single time; roughly 0.3% belongs to the top ten. The CDR3 is 13 residues long. CDR1 is SGHAT and CDR2 is FQNNGV in the germline V gene. V gave up 0 bases and J gave up 4 bases, with 6 bases separating them. The sequence was obtained from a newborn girl in good health. The rearrangement links TRBV11-2 to TRBJ1-1, with D unclear. The specimen was cord blood. The CDR3 loop is CASSLEEATEAFF. The CDR3 DNA sequence: TGTGCCAGCAGCTTAGAAGAAGCCACTGAAGCTTTCTTT.